This T cell receptor beta chain was found in a study of cytomegalovirus exposure and HLA in healthy donors. The donors comprised healthy bone marrow donors. At sampling all donors were nominally healthy, likely with unrecorded immune exposures. The CDR3 contains 15 residues. Germline-derived CDR1 and CDR2 are SGHNT and YENEEA. General observations from the study: In presence/absence analyses, roughly uniform sequencing depth across donors was assumed.

Points on this clone: Antigen unknown.

Researchers ran the PCR with 60 Vbeta and 13 Jbeta primers. Profiling relied on immunoSEQ multiplex PCR, and the TCRdb table lists in-frame clones only, not all of them. Altogether some 200,000 clones are present, 60% to 85% being singletons, with the ten largest covering roughly 1.4%. The sequence came from a girl aged 5 to 17 in good health and CMV-seropositive. Material: PBMCs. V is TRBV11-3 and J is TRBJ2-5, with 9 bases that match TRBD2. The J call may be wrong; the DNA end is better matched by TRBJ2-7. The CDR3 DNA sequence: TGTGCCAGCAGCCTCCTTAGCGGGGGTAACTACGAGCAGTACTTC. This gives the protein CASSLLSGGNYEQYF.